The rows below give T cell receptor beta chains drawn from one sample of a study of cytomegalovirus exposure and HLA in healthy donors. The data were produced by immunoSEQ multiplex PCR, yet TCRdb's version contains in-frame clones alone and is incomplete. The sample yields about 110,000 clones, approximately 80% seen once. Source material: PBMCs. These receptors originate from a woman between 18 and 29 years old in good health and CMV-seropositive. CDR3s leave out the opening cysteine and the closing phenylalanine or tryptophan.

j_gene	v_gene	CDR3aa
TRBJ1-2	TRBV6-1	ASSERYGYT
TRBJ2-1	TRBV29-1	SVDETGTGVNEQF
TRBJ1-5	TRBV5-1	ASSYREGQPQH
TRBJ2-7	TRBV6-5	ASSYGRGSYEQY
TRBJ2-7	TRBV6-5	ASSYGTPYEQY
TRBJ2-1	TRBV5-1	ASSFWTGYTSGRYEQF
TRBJ1-1	TRBV7-9	SSSLGPRTEAF
TRBJ1-1	TRBV28	ASSLRTGNTEAF
TRBJ1-1	TRBV19	ASSIGRGNTEAF
TRBJ1-2	TRBV28	ASAGSWGGYT
TRBJ1-1	TRBV4-1	ASSPGDRGWAF
TRBJ2-2	TRBV13	ASSLGGQGPNTGELF
TRBJ1-2	TRBV27	ASRGIRDYGYT
TRBJ1-1	TRBV28	ASWDREDTEAF
TRBJ1-4	TRBV27	ASSFTGAGEKLF
TRBJ2-7	TRBV28	ASKGLAGTSYEQY
TRBJ1-1	TRBV30	AATRSGQNTEAF
TRBJ2-7	TRBV10-3	AISDGVNTYEQY
TRBJ2-2	TRBV7-5	ARRGTDPPSGELF
TRBJ1-1	TRBV19	ASRLGGNAMNTEAF
TRBJ1-2	TRBV10-3	AISDGEGYT
TRBJ2-7	TRBV6-5	ASSHSGQGMDEQY
TRBJ2-7	TRBV5-1	ASSLARTGEQY
TRBJ1-5	TRBV30	DWRKTGNNQPQH
TRBJ1-1	TRBV28	ASSSTGVNTEAF
TRBJ2-2	TRBV4-1	ASSRILAGNTGELF
TRBJ1-2	TRBV4-1	ASSQAASSVNYGYT
TRBJ1-4	TRBV28	ASSLSHLDRDEKLF
TRBJ1-5	TRBV6-5	ASSSHRDSNQPQH
TRBJ2-4	TRBV19	ASRDRRNIQY
TRBJ2-1	TRBV28	ASSFASGREHNEQF
TRBJ2-1	TRBV9	ASSVEAAGAHYNEQF
TRBJ2-7	TRBV28	ASSWEGASAYEQY